This T cell receptor beta chain was captured by sequencing in a study of T-cell reconstitution after alpha-beta-depleted transplantation in children. Preparing the TCRbeta library involved the use of unique molecular identifiers. TCRdb fed the PCR reads into MiXCR, producing one record per CDR3 protein. Among about 360,000 distinct CDR3 sequences, 10% to 15% were seen once, and the ten largest hold about 3.9%. To note about this clonotype: Germline is not matched at one junction end, which may reflect a read error.

The source of this sequence is a human donor who donated a stem cell graft to a child with Fanconi anemia. The sequencing used PBMCs, collected from the stem cell graft.

CDR3 sequence reads: CAISPGLAGGVPGANVLTF. In nucleotides, the CDR3 is TGTGCCATCAGTCCCGGTCTAGCGGGGGGCGTCCCTGGGGCCAACGTCCTGACTTTC. The J gene is TRBJ2-6, the V gene TRBV2; the match to TRBD2 covers 11 bases. The CDR3 has 19 residues. Germline V gives CDR1 SNHLY, CDR2 FYNNEI.